Shown below are 6 T cell receptor beta chains from a single sample sequenced in a study of T cell responses to AZD1222 COVID-19 vaccine. Measured with immunoSEQ multiplex PCR; TCRdb has only the in-frame clones, and not every one. The repertoire holds more than 100,000 clones, with around 90% as singletons. Here the sequenced sample was peripheral blood, taken 28 days after the second AZD1222 dose. The receptors here all came from an adult who received the AZD1222 COVID-19 vaccine.

The chain uses TRBV11-3 and TRBJ1-1, with 10 bases matching TRBD1. This CDR3 spans 18 amino acids. The V gene end was trimmed by 2 bases and the J gene end by 0 bases; junction bases not matched to a gene: 9. Germline lookup yields CDR1 SGHNT and CDR2 YENEEA. The CDR3 loop is CASSLIRDRGKVNTEAFF. As DNA, the CDR3 is TGTGCCAGCAGCTTAATACGGGACAGGGGTAAGGTGAACACTGAAGCTTTCTTT.

This sequence joins TRBV3-1 (or the pseudogene TRBV3-2) and TRBJ2-3; D is uncertain. This CDR3 is built from 14 residues. Germline V gives CDR1 LGHDT, CDR2 YNNKEL (reference sequence). The V gene lost 0 bases and the J gene lost 5 bases, with 9 bases spanning the gap. CDR3: CASSQDTVVDTQYF. CDR3 sequence (DNA): TGTGCCAGCAGCCAAGATACGGTGGTAGATACGCAGTATTTT.

This chain joins TRBV4-3 and TRBJ2-1; D perhaps matches TRBD2 (6 bases). The CDR3 sequence is 15 residues long. Trimming removed 2 bases from V and 6 bases from J, with 14 bases in between. Looked up from germline, CDR1 is LGHNA and CDR2 is YSLEER. CDR3 in amino acids: CASSQSGGAANEQFF. CDR3 sequence (DNA): TGCGCCAGCAGCCAATCGGGCGGGGCGGCCAATGAGCAGTTCTTC.

The J gene is TRBJ1-2, the V gene TRBV3-1 (or the pseudogene TRBV3-2); D unresolved. This CDR3 comprises 12 residues. Per the germline V gene, CDR1 is LGHDT and CDR2 is YNNKEL (reference sequence). The ends were cut back, 1 base at V and 8 bases at J, with 8 bases in the middle. The CDR3 nucleotides are TGTGCCAGCAGCCAAGGGGTAGCGGGCTACACCTTC. This encodes CASSQGVAGYTF.

This clone has only a few counts. The gene calls are TRBV5-1 and TRBJ2-1; D is possibly TRBD2 (6 bases). Germline values: CDR1 SGHRS, CDR2 YFSETQ. The CDR3 sequence is 12 residues long. The ends were cut back, 4 bases at V and 13 bases at J, with 15 bases in the middle. The CDR3 reads CASSPEGTVQFF. The CDR3, as DNA: TGCGCCAGCAGCCCGGAGGGGACGGTTCAGTTCTTC.

The chain joins TRBV5-1 to TRBJ1-1; the D gene is possibly TRBD1 (5 bases). The CDR3 loop spans 15 amino acids. Trimming cost V 4 bases and J 0 bases, with 13 bases left between them. CDR1 and CDR2 from the germline V gene are SGHRS and YFSETQ. CDR3 sequence: CASSPGHGMNTEAFF. CDR3 nucleotides: TGCGCCAGCAGCCCTGGACACGGTATGAACACTGAAGCTTTCTTT.